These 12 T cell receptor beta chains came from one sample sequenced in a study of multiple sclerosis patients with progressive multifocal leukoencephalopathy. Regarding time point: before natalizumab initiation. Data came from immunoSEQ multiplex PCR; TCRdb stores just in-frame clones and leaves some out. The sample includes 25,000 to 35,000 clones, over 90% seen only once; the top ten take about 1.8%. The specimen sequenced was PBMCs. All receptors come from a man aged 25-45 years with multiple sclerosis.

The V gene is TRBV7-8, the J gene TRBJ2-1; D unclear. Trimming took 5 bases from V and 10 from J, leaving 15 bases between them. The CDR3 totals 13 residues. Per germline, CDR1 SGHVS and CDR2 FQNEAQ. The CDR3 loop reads CASSHTSVKEQFF. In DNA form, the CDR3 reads TGTGCCAGCAGCCATACCTCGGTGAAAGAGCAGTTCTTC.

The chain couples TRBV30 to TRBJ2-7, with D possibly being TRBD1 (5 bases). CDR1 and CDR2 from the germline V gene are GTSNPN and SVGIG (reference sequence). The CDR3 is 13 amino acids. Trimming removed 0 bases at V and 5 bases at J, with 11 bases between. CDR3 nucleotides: TGTGCCTGGAGTGTACGACAGCTCCACGAGCAGTACTTC. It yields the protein CAWSVRQLHEQYF. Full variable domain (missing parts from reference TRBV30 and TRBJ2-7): SQTIHQWPATLVQPVGSPLSLECTVEGTSNPNLYWYRQAAGRGLQLLFYSVGIGQISSEVPQNLSASRPQDRQFILSSKKLLLSDSGFYLCAWSVRQLHEQYFGPGTRLTVT.

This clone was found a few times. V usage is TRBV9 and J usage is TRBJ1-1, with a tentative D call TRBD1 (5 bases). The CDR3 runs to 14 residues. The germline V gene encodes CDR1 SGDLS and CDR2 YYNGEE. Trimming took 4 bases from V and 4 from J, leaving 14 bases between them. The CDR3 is CASSPLAGRTEAFF. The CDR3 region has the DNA TGTGCCAGCAGCCCCTTGGCGGGGCGCACTGAAGCTTTCTTT.

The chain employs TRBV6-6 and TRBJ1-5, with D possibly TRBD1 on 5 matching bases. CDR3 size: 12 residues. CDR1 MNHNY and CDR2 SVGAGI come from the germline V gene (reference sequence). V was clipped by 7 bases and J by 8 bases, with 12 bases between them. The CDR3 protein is CASTRGQEPQHF. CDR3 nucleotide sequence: TGTGCCAGCACAAGGGGCCAAGAGCCCCAGCATTTT.

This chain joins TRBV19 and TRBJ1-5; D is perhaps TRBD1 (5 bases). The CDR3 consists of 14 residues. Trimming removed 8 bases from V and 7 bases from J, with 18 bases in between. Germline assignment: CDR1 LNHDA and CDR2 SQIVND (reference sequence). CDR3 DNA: TGTGCCAGTGGGAGGGGCAGGCGGTGGCAGCCCCAGCATTTT. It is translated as CASGRGRRWQPQHF.

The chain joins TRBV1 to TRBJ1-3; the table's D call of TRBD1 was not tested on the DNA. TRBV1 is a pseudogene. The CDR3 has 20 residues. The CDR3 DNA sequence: TGCACCAGCAGCCAAGAAAAGGTGGGTCCAGGGGGCGCATCGGAAAACACCATATATTTT. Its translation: CTSSQEKVGPGGASENTIYF.

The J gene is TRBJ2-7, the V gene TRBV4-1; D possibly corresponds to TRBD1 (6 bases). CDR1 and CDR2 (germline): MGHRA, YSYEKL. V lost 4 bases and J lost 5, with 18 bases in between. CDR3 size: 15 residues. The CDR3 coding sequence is TGCGCCAGCAGCCTTTCGGTTACAGGGTCTCACGAGCAGTACTTC. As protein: CASSLSVTGSHEQYF.

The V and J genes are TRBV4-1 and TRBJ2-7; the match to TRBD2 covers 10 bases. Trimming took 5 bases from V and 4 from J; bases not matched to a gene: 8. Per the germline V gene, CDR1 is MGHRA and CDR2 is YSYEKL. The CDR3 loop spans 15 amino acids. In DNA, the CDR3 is TGCGCCAGCAGCAGGCTAGCGGGAGTGGGGTACGAGCAGTACGTC. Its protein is CASSRLAGVGYEQYV.

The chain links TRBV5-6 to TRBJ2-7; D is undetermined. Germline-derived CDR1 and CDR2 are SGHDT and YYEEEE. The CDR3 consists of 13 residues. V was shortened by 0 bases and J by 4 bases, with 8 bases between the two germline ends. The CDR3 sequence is CASSLGIQYEQYF. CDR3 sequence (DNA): TGTGCCAGCAGCTTGGGAATACAATACGAGCAGTACTTC.

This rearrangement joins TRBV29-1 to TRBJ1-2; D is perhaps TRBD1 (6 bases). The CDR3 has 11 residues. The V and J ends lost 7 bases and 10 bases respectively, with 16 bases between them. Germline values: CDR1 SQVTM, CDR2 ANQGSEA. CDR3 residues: CSGSSQGTYTF. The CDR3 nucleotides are TGCAGCGGGTCCTCACAGGGCACCTACACCTTC.

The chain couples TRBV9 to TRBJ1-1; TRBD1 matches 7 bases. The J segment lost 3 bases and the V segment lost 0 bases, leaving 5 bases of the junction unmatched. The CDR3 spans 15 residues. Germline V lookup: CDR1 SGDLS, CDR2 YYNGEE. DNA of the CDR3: TGTGCCAGCAGCGTAGGGCTGGGACAGTACACTGAAGCTTTCTTT. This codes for CASSVGLGQYTEAFF.

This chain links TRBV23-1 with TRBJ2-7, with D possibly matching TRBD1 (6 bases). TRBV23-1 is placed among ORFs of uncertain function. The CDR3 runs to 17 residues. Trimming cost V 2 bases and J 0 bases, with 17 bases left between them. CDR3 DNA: TGCGCCAGCAGTCAAGAGGTCCGGACAGTGCGCTCCTACGAGCAGTACGTC. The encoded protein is CASSQEVRTVRSYEQYV.